This passage covers 20 T cell receptor beta chains from one sample sequenced in a study of blood T cell repertoires in COVID-19. Produced via immunoSEQ multiplex PCR; TCRdb's table is partial and in-frame only. The table has roughly 410,000 clones, approximately 87% seen once. The sample was peripheral blood. These TCRs come from a woman between 55 and 75 years old with COVID-19, enrolled during active disease.

Here the CDR3 DNA reads TGTGCCAGCAGCTTAGATAGAGCAGGGGCTCAGCCCCAGCATTTT. The encoded protein is CASSLDRAGAQPQHF. The V gene is TRBV7-2, the J gene TRBJ1-5; D possibly corresponds to TRBD1 (6 bases). This CDR3 comprises 15 residues. Germline V gene lookup returns CDR1 SGHTA and CDR2 FQGNSA. The V end was cut by 1 base, the J end by 6 bases, with 13 bases between.

The chain has TRBV2 and TRBJ1-5; maybe TRBD1 (5 bases). Trimming removed 4 bases from V and 0 bases from J, with 10 bases in between. In germline, CDR1 is SNHLY, CDR2 FYNNEI. The CDR3 is 15 residues long. The CDR3 sequence is CASSATDYSNQPQHF. In DNA form, the CDR3 reads TGTGCCAGCAGTGCGACAGATTATAGCAATCAGCCCCAGCATTTT.

The rearrangement links TRBV7-2 to TRBJ2-1; TRBD2 matches at 8 bases. Looked up from germline, CDR1 is SGHTA and CDR2 is FQGNSA. The CDR3 consists of 16 residues. With V trimmed by 5 bases and J by 3 bases, 9 bases remained unmatched. This chain's CDR3 is CASSTFGGGLYNEQFF. The CDR3 nucleotides are TGTGCCAGCAGCACATTCGGGGGGGGCCTCTACAATGAGCAGTTCTTC.

The chain combines TRBV6-5 with TRBJ1-2, with D possibly being TRBD1 (6 bases). Germline values: CDR1 MNHEY, CDR2 SVGAGI. Trimming left V 7 bases short and J 3 bases short, with 9 bases between. The CDR3 has 12 amino acids. The CDR3 is CASKQGHYGYTF. The CDR3 region has the DNA TGTGCCAGCAAGCAGGGGCACTATGGCTACACCTTC.

The chain joins TRBV7-6 to TRBJ2-3, with 8 bases lining up with TRBD1. This CDR3 region has 17 residues. Trimming at V came to 1 base and at J to 1 base, leaving 7 bases not matched to a gene. CDR1 is SGHVS and CDR2 is FNYEAQ in the germline V gene. This CDR3 is CASSLGDRKRGTDTQYF. Written as DNA, the CDR3 is TGTGCCAGCAGCTTAGGGGACAGGAAAAGAGGCACAGATACGCAGTATTTT.

This clone has at least ten counts. The V gene is TRBV5-1, the J gene TRBJ1-1; D may be TRBD1 (5 bases). This CDR3 has 17 amino acids. Germline assignment: CDR1 SGHRS and CDR2 YFSETQ. Between the trimmed V and J ends, which lost 0 bases and 0 bases, there was a span of 15 bases. The CDR3 nucleotides are TGCGCCAGCAGCTTGGCGCCGGGGGAGTCCATGAACACTGAAGCTTTCTTT. Protein sequence: CASSLAPGESMNTEAFF.

V usage is TRBV10-2 and J usage is TRBJ2-3; D perhaps matches TRBD2 (7 bases). The CDR3 is 14 amino acids. The ends were cut back, 6 bases at V and 2 bases at J, with 12 bases in the middle. Germline V lookup: CDR1 WSHSY, CDR2 SAAADI. CDR3 DNA sequence: TGCGCCAGCAGGACCCGGGGGGCCACAGATACGCAGTATTTT. Its translation: CASRTRGATDTQYF.

The chain recombines TRBV19 with TRBJ2-6; no reliable D call. CDR1 and CDR2 (germline): LNHDA, SQIVND (reference sequence). V shed 3 bases and J shed 0 bases, with 6 bases lying between them. The CDR3 consists of 15 residues. The CDR3 protein is CASSMIYSGANVLTF. As DNA, the CDR3 is TGTGCCAGTAGTATGATCTACTCTGGGGCCAACGTCCTGACTTTC.

The rearrangement uses TRBV6-5 and TRBJ1-6; TRBD1 matches at 7 bases. Germline-derived CDR1 and CDR2 are MNHEY and SVGAGI. Germline trimming cut 9 bases from V and 10 bases from J; bases unmatched to any gene: 12. The CDR3 length is 14 residues. The CDR3 DNA reads TGTGCCAGTTCTACTTACCAGGGGGTGTCACCCCTCCACTTT. It translates to CASSTYQGVSPLHF.

The J gene is TRBJ1-2, the V gene TRBV14; D is perhaps TRBD1 (6 bases). Germline values: CDR1 SGHDN, CDR2 FVKESK. The germline V and J ends were trimmed by 0 bases and 11 bases, with 13 bases remaining between them. CDR3 length: 13 amino acids. The CDR3 sequence is CASSQDRGGAYTF. The CDR3 DNA reads as TGTGCCAGCAGCCAAGATAGAGGGGGAGCATACACCTTC.

The chain is built from TRBV28 and TRBJ1-1; 7 nucleotides align to TRBD1. The ends lost 5 bases at V and 0 bases at J; junction bases unmatched: 9. Germline lookup yields CDR1 MDHEN and CDR2 SYDVKM. CDR3 size: 16 residues. CDR3 sequence (DNA): TGTGCCAGCAGTGCTCCGGGACAGAATATGAACACTGAAGCTTTCTTT. Its translation is CASSAPGQNMNTEAFF.

V usage is TRBV6-6 and J usage is TRBJ2-3; weak D call: TRBD2 (6 bases). The CDR3 sequence is 14 residues long. The ends were cut back, 6 bases at V and 0 bases at J, with 10 bases in the middle. Germline V gene lookup returns CDR1 MNHNY and CDR2 SVGAGI (reference sequence). The CDR3 region is CASSQGTSTDTQYF. In nucleotides, the CDR3 is TGTGCCAGCAGCCAAGGGACTAGCACAGATACGCAGTATTTT.

V is TRBV5-6 and J is TRBJ2-7; 8 nucleotides agree with TRBD1. The CDR3 spans 13 residues. V dropped 6 bases and J dropped 5; count of bases not matched to a gene: 7. CDR1 and CDR2 from the germline V gene are SGHDT and YYEEEE. CDR3 sequence (DNA): TGTGCCAGCACAGGGGGCAGGGGTCACGAGCAGTACTTC. Its translation: CASTGGRGHEQYF. The variable domain in full, completed from reference TRBV5-6 and TRBJ2-7, reads DAGVTQSPTHLIKTRGQQVTLRCSPKSGHDTVSWYQQALGQGPQFIFQYYEEEERQRGNFPDRFSGHQFPNYSSELNVNALLLGDSALYLCASTGGRGHEQYFGPGTRLTVT.

Worth noting for this clone: Other nucleotide sequences in the sample specify the same CDR3. The chain uses TRBV29-1 and TRBJ1-1; 8 bases match TRBD1. V lost 6 bases and J lost 1; bases outside the gene matches: 1. The CDR3 runs to 12 residues. Per the germline V gene, CDR1 is SQVTM and CDR2 is ANQGSEA. CDR3 protein: CSVGTGNTEAFF. The CDR3 region has the DNA TGCAGCGTGGGGACAGGGAACACTGAAGCTTTCTTT.

The chain couples TRBV20-1 to TRBJ1-4; D is undetermined. The CDR3 totals 16 residues. The V end was cut by 3 bases, the J end by 2 bases, with 16 bases between. The germline V gene encodes CDR1 DFQATT and CDR2 SNEGSKA (reference sequence). The CDR3 sequence: CSASSRGKATNEKLFF. CDR3 DNA sequence: TGCAGTGCTAGTTCACGCGGGAAGGCTACTAATGAAAAACTGTTTTTT.

This rearrangement joins TRBV5-4 to TRBJ2-3; 12 nucleotides align to TRBD2. The trim removed 4 bases at V and 5 bases at J, leaving 5 bases unmatched. CDR1 and CDR2 (germline): SGHNT, YYREEE (reference sequence). The CDR3 totals 15 residues. The CDR3 region has the DNA TGTGCCAGCAGCCAGCCGGGACTAGCGGGAGATACGCAGTATTTT. This gives the protein CASSQPGLAGDTQYF.

The rearrangement uses TRBV29-1 and TRBJ2-7; D is ambiguous. CDR3 length: 11 amino acids. V lost 1 base to trimming and J lost 3 bases, with 4 bases between them. CDR1 and CDR2 (germline): SQVTM, ANQGSEA. The CDR3: CSVEVYYEQYF. The CDR3 nucleotides are TGCAGCGTTGAAGTATACTACGAGCAGTACTTC.

This clone was detected ten times or more. V gene TRBV19 combines with J gene TRBJ1-3; D unresolved. Germline V CDR1 and CDR2: LNHDA, SQIVND (reference sequence). Trimming cost V 5 bases and J 0 bases, with 8 bases left between them. CDR3 length equals 14 residues. In DNA form, the CDR3 reads TGTGCCAGTAGTGACGGAGCCTCTGGAAACACCATATATTTT. Protein sequence: CASSDGASGNTIYF.

As DNA, the CDR3 is TGTGCCAGCAGCCAAGTACAGGGGGCGGGACCCCTCCACTTT. This encodes CASSQVQGAGPLHF. V is TRBV3-1 (or the pseudogene TRBV3-2) and J is TRBJ1-6; 9 nucleotides agree with TRBD1. The V gene end was trimmed by 1 base and the J gene end by 12 bases; junction bases not matched to a gene: 4. CDR3 size: 14 residues. Germline values: CDR1 LGHDT, CDR2 YNNKEL (reference sequence).

The chain is built from TRBV3-1 (or the pseudogene TRBV3-2) and TRBJ1-4; weak D call: TRBD1 (5 bases). Deletions cut 4 bases from V and 0 bases from J, with 12 bases between. Germline CDR1 and CDR2: LGHDT and YNNKEL (reference sequence). This CDR3 is built from 16 residues. The CDR3 DNA sequence: TGTGCCAGCAGCCGCGGGACGGTTGCAACTAATGAAAAACTGTTTTTT. Translation gives CASSRGTVATNEKLFF.